Presented here are 29 T cell receptor beta chains from one specimen sequenced in a study of T cells in Graves' hyperthyroidism and ophthalmopathy. RNA transcripts provided the source from which TCR beta CDR3 regions were amplified. During a first-round RT-PCR of the TCR CDR3, the HTBI primer set was used. TCRdb ran MiXCR on the multiplex PCR reads and lists one entry per CDR3 protein. The table lists about 410,000 distinct CDR3 sequences, approximately 14% of them singletons. The sequencing sample was made of blood. These receptors all come from a man between 18 and 29 years old with Graves' ophthalmopathy.

This clonotype was counted many times. V and J are TRBV7-9 and TRBJ2-7; 8 positions agree with TRBD2. The V and J ends lost 5 bases and 5 bases, in that order; junction bases with no gene match: 8. The CDR3 contains 14 residues. CDR1 and CDR2 (germline): SEHNR, FQNEAQ (reference sequence). The CDR3 nucleotides are TGTGCCAGCAGCGCTTCCGGGGGGGCGGACGAGCAGTACTTC. It encodes CASSASGGADEQYF.

There are many counts of this clonotype. The genes are TRBV11-2 and TRBJ2-5; 9 bases are shared with TRBD1. The germline CDR1 and CDR2 sequences are SGHAT and FQNNGV. CDR3 length: 15 amino acids. The trim removed 3 bases at V and 4 bases at J, leaving 6 bases unmatched. CDR3 coding DNA: TGTGCCAGCAGCTTGACAGGGGGGTTCGGAGAGACCCAGTACTTC. Amino acid sequence: CASSLTGGFGETQYF.

This clonotype was picked up many times. This chain joins TRBV6-1 and TRBJ2-7; TRBD1 aligns across 7 bases. After removal of 6 bases from V and 3 bases from J, the junction contained 20 bases not matched to a gene. The CDR3 is 18 residues long. The germline gives CDR1 MNHNS, CDR2 SASEGT. CDR3 amino acids: CASSWGGDSGQVSYEQYF. CDR3 DNA: TGTGCCAGCAGCTGGGGCGGAGATTCTGGACAGGTGAGCTACGAGCAGTACTTC.

J is TRBJ2-3 and V is TRBV19; 9 bases match TRBD1. Germline V lookup: CDR1 LNHDA, CDR2 SQIVND (reference sequence). J gave up 1 base and V 6 bases, and 2 bases lay outside the gene matches. CDR3 size: 14 residues. Here the CDR3 DNA reads TGTGCCAGTAGGTGGACAGGGGGCACAGATACGCAGTATTTT. Its translation is CASRWTGGTDTQYF.

This clonotype has only a few counts. The chain joins TRBV19 to TRBJ2-2; weak D call: TRBD1 (6 bases). CDR1 is LNHDA and CDR2 is SQIVND in the germline V gene (reference sequence). The CDR3 runs 15 residues. V lost 4 bases and J lost 4, with 13 bases in between. The CDR3 DNA reads as TGTGCCAGTAGTAGCGCACAGGGATTCACCGGGGAGCTGTTTTTT. Translation: CASSSAQGFTGELFF.

V gene TRBV4-1 combines with J gene TRBJ1-2; TRBD1 agrees at 7 bases. In germline, CDR1 is MGHRA, CDR2 YSYEKL. The CDR3 totals 16 residues. V was clipped by 4 bases and J by 4 bases; unmatched bases: 12. The CDR3 spells CASSLYQGGVGYGYTF. In nucleotides, the CDR3 is TGCGCCAGCAGCCTCTACCAGGGGGGCGTCGGCTATGGCTACACCTTC.

Ten or more counts support this clonotype. This chain uses TRBV16 with TRBJ1-2, with no clear D. The CDR3 has 12 residues. Germline CDR1 and CDR2: KGHSY and FQNENV. The V gene lost 0 bases and the J gene lost 8 bases, with 7 bases spanning the gap. CDR3 coding DNA: TGTGCCAGCAGCCAATCGCTGAGGGGCTACACCTTC. Translated: CASSQSLRGYTF.

The rearrangement joins TRBV4-2 to TRBJ2-1, with TRBD2 identical over 8 bases. The ends lost 5 bases at V and 9 bases at J; junction bases unmatched: 12. Germline CDR1 is LGHNA and CDR2 is YNFKEQ. CDR3 size: 15 residues. As DNA, the CDR3 is TGTGCCAGCAGCACGACCCACGGGGGGGCCATTGAGCAGTTCTTC. Translated, it gives CASSTTHGGAIEQFF.

This rearrangement joins TRBV11-2 to TRBJ2-1, with 7 bases lining up with TRBD1. With V trimmed by 2 bases and J by 0 bases, 1 base remained unmatched. CDR3 length: 15 residues. CDR1 SGHAT and CDR2 FQNNGV come from the germline V gene. The CDR3 nucleotides read TGTGCCAGCAGCTTATACAGGGGCTCCTACAATGAGCAGTTCTTC. It specifies CASSLYRGSYNEQFF. Full variable domain (missing parts from reference TRBV11-2 and TRBJ2-1): EAGVAQSPRYKIIEKRQSVAFWCNPISGHATLYWYQQILGQGPKLLIQFQNNGVVDDSQLPKDRFSAERLKGVDSTLKIQPAKLEDSAVYLCASSLYRGSYNEQFFGPGTRLTVL.

In its sample, this clonotype was seen many times. The chain has TRBV20-1 and TRBJ2-1; TRBD1 or TRBD2 may be the D gene (5 bases each). This CDR3 is built from 15 residues. Germline assignment: CDR1 DFQATT and CDR2 SNEGSKA (reference sequence). V was shortened by 1 base and J by 4 bases, with 14 bases between the two germline ends. CDR3 amino acids: CSARATQGPYNEQFF. As DNA, the CDR3 is TGCAGTGCTAGAGCTACCCAGGGACCATACAATGAGCAGTTCTTC.

This clonotype was found many times. The V gene is TRBV11-2, the J gene TRBJ2-7; D possibly corresponds to TRBD2 (6 bases). V lost 6 bases to trimming and J lost 3 bases, with 18 bases between them. The CDR3 length is 15 residues. Germline V gene lookup returns CDR1 SGHAT and CDR2 FQNNGV. Written as DNA, the CDR3 is TGTGCCAGCAGGCAAACGGGGCTAGCGCTCTACGAGCAGTACTTC. Translating it yields CASRQTGLALYEQYF.

V and J are TRBV27 and TRBJ2-5; 9 nucleotides line up with TRBD2. The germline gives CDR1 MNHEY, CDR2 SMNVEV (reference sequence). J lost 5 bases, V lost 1 base, and 5 bases had no gene match. CDR3 length equals 15 residues. The CDR3 sequence: CASSLLRGGLETQYF. The CDR3 DNA follows: TGTGCCAGCAGTTTATTGCGGGGGGGCCTTGAGACCCAGTACTTC.

This clonotype occurred many times. The chain links TRBV18 to TRBJ1-3; D unclear. Germline-derived CDR1 and CDR2 are KGHSH and LQKENI. This CDR3 has 14 amino acids. Trimming removed 3 bases from V and 4 bases from J, with 10 bases in between. The CDR3 loop reads CASSPMAPGNTIYF. CDR3 nucleotide sequence: TGTGCCAGCTCACCCATGGCGCCCGGAAACACCATATATTTT.

This clonotype was detected ten times or more. The chain links TRBV24-1 to TRBJ1-2; TRBD1 aligns across 9 bases. Germline CDR1 and CDR2: KGHDR and SFDVKD. The CDR3 is 14 residues long. The V gene end was trimmed by 3 bases and the J gene end by 7 bases; junction bases not matched to a gene: 5. The CDR3 DNA reads as TGTGCCACCAGTGATCTGGACAGGGGAGGTGGCTACACCTTC. This encodes CATSDLDRGGGYTF.

This clonotype has at least ten counts. The gene calls are TRBV27 and TRBJ2-3; 8 nucleotides line up with TRBD2. The germline V gene has CDR1 MNHEY and CDR2 SMNVEV (reference sequence). This CDR3 is 15 amino acids long. After removal of 5 bases from V and 4 bases from J, the junction contained 8 bases not matched to a gene. For the CDR3, the DNA is TGTGCCAGCAGTAAAGCGGGAGTGAGACCAGATACGCAGTATTTT. Its translation: CASSKAGVRPDTQYF.

This rearrangement joins TRBV27 to TRBJ2-1, with 10 bases identical to TRBD1. The V gene's germline CDR1 is MNHEY and CDR2 SMNVEV (reference sequence). The V segment lost 7 bases and the J segment 11 bases; nucleotides outside the gene matches: 8. This CDR3 comprises 13 residues. CDR3 sequence (DNA): TGTGCCAGCAACATCGACAGGGGGCGGCAGCAGTTCTTC. This translates into CASNIDRGRQQFF.

V and J are TRBV25-1 and TRBJ1-1; D is unresolved. CDR1 is MGHDK and CDR2 is SYGVNS in the germline V gene. V was trimmed by 2 bases and J by 4 bases, leaving 8 bases between them. There are 13 residues in the CDR3. CDR3 residues: CASSEREGTEAFF. The DNA of the CDR3 is TGTGCCAGCAGTGAAAGGGAGGGCACTGAAGCTTTCTTT.

This clonotype was seen ten or more times. The chain couples TRBV5-1 to TRBJ2-3; D might be TRBD1 or TRBD2, each matching 5 bases. This CDR3 contains 13 residues. Trimming took 3 bases from V and 9 from J, leaving 14 bases between them. CDR1 is SGHRS and CDR2 is YFSETQ in the germline V gene. The DNA of the CDR3 is TGCGCCAGCAGCTGGGAAGGGACCGAGACGCAGTATTTT. Translating it yields CASSWEGTETQYF.

This clonotype has just a few counts. At one of its ends the junction is not consistent with the germline gene, which may arise from a read error. The V and J genes are TRBV19 and TRBJ1-1; D ambiguous. There are 11 residues in the CDR3. Germline lookup yields CDR1 LNHDA and CDR2 SQIVND (reference sequence). The CDR3 protein is CASQRNAEAFF. CDR3 DNA sequence: TGTGCCAGCCAAAGGAACGCTGAAGCTTTCTTT.

This clonotype was detected ten times or more. This chain links TRBV27 with TRBJ2-7; 11 nucleotides match TRBD1. CDR1 is MNHEY and CDR2 is SMNVEV in the germline V gene (reference sequence). Germline trimming cut 1 base from V and 0 bases from J; bases unmatched to any gene: 11. This CDR3 spans 19 amino acids. The DNA of the CDR3 is TGTGCCAGCAGTTTATACCCGGGACAGGGGGTTCTACACTCCTACGAGCAGTACTTC. It is translated as CASSLYPGQGVLHSYEQYF.

This clonotype has only a few counts. Written as DNA, the CDR3 is TGTGCCAGTAGTTGGGACAGTGCCCGTGAAGCTTTCTTT. Amino acid sequence: CASSWDSAREAFF. The V and J genes are TRBV19 and TRBJ1-1, with 7 bases fitting TRBD1. Unmatched junction bases numbered 7, after V lost 5 bases and J lost 7 bases. Germline CDR1 and CDR2: LNHDA and SQIVND (reference sequence). The CDR3 extends over 13 amino acids. Full variable domain (outside the CDR3, taken from reference TRBV19 and TRBJ1-1): DGGITQSPKYLFRKEGQNVTLSCEQNLNHDAMYWYRQDPGQGLRLIYYSQIVNDFQKGDIAEGYSVSREKKESFPLTVTSAQKNPTAFYLCASSWDSAREAFFGQGTRLTVV.

The chain joins TRBV7-9 to TRBJ2-5; TRBD1 agrees at 9 bases. This CDR3 spans 16 amino acids. J was trimmed by 2 bases and V by 0 bases; bases with no gene match: 4. Germline CDR1 and CDR2: SEHNR and FQNEAQ (reference sequence). The CDR3 coding sequence is TGTGCCAGCAGCTTAGCGGGACAGGGTGGGCAAGAGACCCAGTACTTC. This sequence encodes CASSLAGQGGQETQYF.

This clonotype was counted only a few times. V and J are TRBV2 and TRBJ2-5, with TRBD1 identical over 7 bases. Germline CDR1 SNHLY, CDR2 FYNNEI. The CDR3 runs 14 residues. The V gene end was trimmed by 4 bases and the J gene end by 5 bases; junction bases not matched to a gene: 7. CDR3 residues: CASSVQGLGETQYF. The CDR3 DNA is TGTGCCAGCAGTGTACAGGGGTTAGGGGAGACCCAGTACTTC.

J is TRBJ2-7 and V is TRBV4-1; 10 bases are a match to TRBD2. This CDR3 is 19 amino acids long. Unmatched junction bases numbered 17, after V lost 4 bases and J lost 2 bases. Germline V gives CDR1 MGHRA, CDR2 YSYEKL. The CDR3 is CASSPLILAGGRSPYEQYF. The CDR3 DNA sequence: TGCGCCAGCAGCCCCCTGATCTTAGCGGGGGGCCGGTCACCCTACGAGCAGTACTTC.

The sample holds a few counts of this clonotype. J is TRBJ2-5 and V is TRBV5-6; 9 bases are a match to TRBD2. The junction had 16 bases not matched to a gene; V was cut back by 3 bases and J by 7 bases. The germline gives CDR1 SGHDT, CDR2 YYEEEE. This CDR3 has 17 amino acids. This chain's CDR3 is CASSSRAGGRAQGTQYF. The CDR3 nucleotides read TGTGCCAGCAGCTCCAGAGCGGGGGGACGAGCCCAGGGGACCCAGTACTTC.

This clonotype has a handful of counts. The chain is built from TRBV30 and TRBJ2-7, with D unresolved. The germline V gene encodes CDR1 GTSNPN and CDR2 SVGIG (reference sequence). Trimming removed 3 bases from V and 0 bases from J, with 12 bases in between. This CDR3 is built from 14 residues. CDR3: CAWRALGVSYEQYF. CDR3 sequence (DNA): TGTGCCTGGAGAGCCCTTGGGGTCTCCTACGAGCAGTACTTC.

The chain carries TRBV4-2 and TRBJ1-2, with D perhaps matching TRBD1 (5 bases). Germline V CDR1 and CDR2: LGHNA, YNFKEQ. Deletions cut 0 bases from V and 3 bases from J, with 17 bases between. The CDR3 spans 17 residues. The CDR3 DNA follows: TGTGCCAGCAGCCAAGATGGGGGAGCGGGGGTATACTATGGCTACACCTTC. Its protein is CASSQDGGAGVYYGYTF.

Many counts were recorded for this clonotype. This chain links TRBV15 with TRBJ2-7; D is ambiguous. Germline V gives CDR1 LNHNV, CDR2 YYDKDF (reference sequence). The CDR3 has 13 amino acids. With 4 bases removed from V and 3 bases from J, the gap between germline ends came to 10 bases. Here the CDR3 reads CATSIDWDYEQYF. CDR3 nucleotide sequence: TGTGCCACCAGCATAGACTGGGACTACGAGCAGTACTTC.

Comment on this clonotype: One end of the junction varies from germline; a read error may be responsible. The V call is TRBV27, the J call TRBJ2-2; tentatively, D is TRBD1 (6 bases). The germline V gene has CDR1 MNHEY and CDR2 SMNVEV (reference sequence). The CDR3 loop spans 15 amino acids. CDR3 DNA sequence: TGTGCCAGCAGAAAAGGGGACATTAACACCGGGGAGCTGCTTTTT. The encoded protein is CASRKGDINTGELLF.